Following are 8 T cell receptor beta chains from one sample sequenced in a study of vaccination and CD4 T cells after COVID-19. The treatment is: roughly 10-day PBMC culture with coronavirus spike peptide pools or control peptides (ViraFEST assay). With the Oncomine TCR Beta short-read assay, DNA from cultured CD4+ T cells was sequenced. TCRdb used MiXCR to reprocess the PCR reads, holding one entry per CDR3 protein. The sample holds over 10,000 distinct CDR3 sequences, about a third seen once. No antigen has been assigned to these receptors. The specimen sequenced was CD4+ T cells from blood, cultured in vitro. The receptor set was obtained from a human donor who had recovered from COVID-19.

This clonotype was counted between two and nine times. The V call is TRBV7-2, the J call TRBJ2-5; TRBD2 matches 8 bases. Germline loops: CDR1 SGHTA, CDR2 FQGNSA. The CDR3 is 15 residues long. V lost 5 bases and J lost 4; bases outside the gene matches: 9. This chain's CDR3 is CASSPTGSGRETQYF. CDR3 sequence (DNA): TGTGCCAGCAGCCCCACAGGCAGCGGGAGAGAGACCCAGTACTTC.

The rearrangement uses TRBV19 and TRBJ2-3; TRBD1 or TRBD2 may be the D gene (5 bases each). The germline CDR1 and CDR2 sequences are LNHDA and SQIVND (reference sequence). The germline V and J ends were trimmed by 5 bases and 0 bases, with 9 bases remaining between them. The CDR3 length is 14 residues. CDR3 protein: CASSPEGSTDTQYF. CDR3 nucleotide sequence: TGTGCCAGTAGTCCCGAGGGGAGCACAGATACGCAGTATTTT.

This clonotype has only a few counts. The rearrangement links TRBV4-1 to TRBJ1-3; D possibly corresponds to TRBD1 (5 bases). V lost 2 bases to trimming and J lost 2 bases, with 16 bases between them. The germline V gene encodes CDR1 MGHRA and CDR2 YSYEKL. CDR3 length: 17 amino acids. CDR3 sequence: CASSQNWPGTPGNTIYF. CDR3 coding DNA: TGCGCCAGCAGCCAAAATTGGCCCGGGACTCCTGGAAACACCATATATTTT.

This clonotype was picked up a small number of times. The CDR3 DNA reads as TGCAGTGCTAGCCGCGACAGTGCTGGAAACACCATATATTTT. The encoded protein is CSASRDSAGNTIYF. This chain uses TRBV20-1 with TRBJ1-3, with D tentatively TRBD1 (5 bases). Per the germline V gene, CDR1 is DFQATT and CDR2 is SNEGSKA (reference sequence). The CDR3 consists of 14 residues. With 3 bases removed from V and 2 bases from J, the gap between germline ends came to 11 bases.

The rearrangement joins TRBV4-1 to TRBJ2-1; 8 nucleotides line up with TRBD2. V gave up 6 bases and J gave up 8 bases; unmatched junction bases: 9. Germline CDR1 is MGHRA and CDR2 is YSYEKL. The CDR3 consists of 14 residues. The CDR3 here is CASRRAGARDEQFF. CDR3 nucleotides: TGCGCCAGCAGAAGAGCGGGGGCTAGGGATGAGCAGTTCTTC.

This clonotype qualifies as medium-sized. The chain combines TRBV10-3 with TRBJ2-7, with D possibly being TRBD1 (6 bases). With 6 bases removed from V and 5 bases from J, the gap between germline ends came to 11 bases. Looked up from germline, CDR1 is ENHRY and CDR2 is SYGVKD. This CDR3 comprises 12 residues. CDR3 sequence reads: CAISVQGDEQYF. The CDR3 DNA follows: TGTGCCATCAGCGTACAGGGCGACGAGCAGTACTTC.

This clonotype was counted between two and nine times. This chain connects TRBV20-1 to TRBJ2-5; no firm D call. CDR3 size: 14 residues. Germline V gene sequence: CDR1 DFQATT, CDR2 SNEGSKA (reference sequence). V lost 6 bases and J 0 bases, leaving 14 bases between the germline ends. CDR3 sequence (DNA): TGCAGTGCCGCTGATGGACGGGACCAAGAGACCCAGTACTTC. Residues: CSAADGRDQETQYF.

The chain employs TRBV29-1 and TRBJ2-3; D ambiguous. V lost 4 bases, J lost 2 bases, and 10 bases lay in between. The CDR3 runs 13 residues. Germline CDR1 reads SQVTM; CDR2 reads ANQGSEA. CDR3 in amino acids: CSVVRIHTDTQYF. The CDR3 DNA reads as TGCAGCGTTGTTCGTATTCACACAGATACGCAGTATTTT.